A single sample is the source of the 10 T cell receptor beta chains below, sequenced in a study of Graves' ophthalmopathy and Graves' hyperthyroidism. RNA served as the template for amplifying TCR beta CDR3 regions. RT-PCR in the first round used HTBI primers; a second-round multiplex PCR followed. TCRdb itself ran the multiplex PCR reads through MiXCR, one entry per CDR3 protein. The repertoire includes 300,000 to 500,000 distinct CDR3 sequences, approximately 15% of them detected once, and around 6.6% sits in the top ten. The sequenced sample was peripheral blood. The receptors shown here come from a woman aged 18-35 years with stable Graves' hyperthyroidism.

In this sample, this clonotype turned up many times. The chain couples TRBV9 to TRBJ1-5; tentative D call: TRBD1 (5 bases). Per germline, CDR1 SGDLS and CDR2 YYNGEE. V was shortened by 3 bases and J by 4 bases, with 11 bases between the two germline ends. The CDR3 covers 14 residues. The chain's CDR3 is CASSATGRNQPQHF. In DNA form, the CDR3 reads TGTGCCAGCAGCGCTACAGGCCGAAATCAGCCCCAGCATTTT.

This clonotype came up many times. The gene calls are TRBV27 and TRBJ2-7, with D possibly being TRBD2 (6 bases). The V gene lost 3 bases and the J gene lost 3 bases, with 9 bases spanning the gap. The germline CDR1 and CDR2 sequences are MNHEY and SMNVEV (reference sequence). The length of the CDR3 is 13 residues. CDR3 nucleotide sequence: TGTGCCAGCAGTTTCGGGGAGGTCTACGAGCAGTACTTC. This codes for CASSFGEVYEQYF.

This clonotype showed up many times. This chain connects TRBV24-1 to TRBJ2-2, with unresolved D. The CDR3 extends over 13 amino acids. V shed 6 bases and J shed 1 base, with 5 bases lying between them. CDR1 is KGHDR, CDR2 SFDVKD, per germline. DNA for the CDR3: TGTGCCACCAGTACAGAGAACACCGGGGAGCTGTTTTTT. This sequence encodes CATSTENTGELFF.

In regard to this clonotype: A much larger clone sits a single nucleotide away, making a read error possible. The conserved phenylalanine or tryptophan is not found at the CDR3 terminus, so this likely reflects a read error. The chain recombines TRBV2 with TRBJ2-2; TRBD1 matches 8 bases. Trimming at V came to 4 bases and at J to 6 bases, leaving 4 bases not matched to a gene. The CDR3 covers 14 residues. Looked up from germline, CDR1 is SNHLY and CDR2 is FYNNEI. For the CDR3, the DNA is TGTGCCAGCAGTGGGACAGGGTCGTCCGGGGAGCTGTTTGTT. This gives the protein CASSGTGSSGELFV.

This clonotype has a count of ten or more. This sequence joins TRBV19 and TRBJ1-2; D is ambiguous. This CDR3 contains 12 residues. From germline, CDR1 is LNHDA and CDR2 SQIVND (reference sequence). V was clipped by 9 bases and J by 4 bases, with 12 bases between them. CDR3 nucleotides: TGTGCCAGCGGGAGATCTGGCTATGGCTACACCTTC. The encoded protein is CASGRSGYGYTF.

This clonotype was picked up many times. V gene TRBV6-2 or TRBV6-3 combines with J gene TRBJ1-2, with TRBD1 matching over 9 bases. Germline V lookup: CDR1 MNHEY, CDR2 SVGEGT. This CDR3 is built from 15 residues. Trimming removed 5 bases from V and 4 bases from J; junction bases left unmatched: 8. In DNA, the CDR3 is TGTGCCAGCAGTGATGGACAGGGGAGTTCCTATGGCTACACCTTC. This codes for CASSDGQGSSYGYTF.

This clonotype has ten or more counts. The chain links TRBV13 to TRBJ1-2; D call uncertain. The CDR3 length is 15 residues. Germline CDR1 PRHDT, CDR2 FYEKMQ (reference sequence). V shed 7 bases and J shed 7 bases, with 22 bases lying between them. CDR3 bases: TGTGCCAGCACCAATCGTCGGAGGCCTATCCCTGGCTACACCTTC. Amino acids: CASTNRRRPIPGYTF. Full variable domain (outside the CDR3, taken from reference TRBV13 and TRBJ1-2): AAGVIQSPRHLIKEKRETATLKCYPIPRHDTVYWYQQGPGQDPQFLISFYEKMQSDKGSIPDRFSAQQFSDYHSELNMSSLELGDSALYFCASTNRRRPIPGYTFGSGTRLTVV.

This clonotype was detected a few times. This sequence may be a read error, since a much larger clone differs from it by one base. No DNA is shown, since the ends of the CDR3 on it are uncertain; the CDR3 is the one TCRdb lists. The chain joins TRBV6-2 or TRBV6-3 to TRBJ2-7; the table's D call, TRBD1, has no DNA check behind it. The CDR3 has 14 residues if both end residues are counted. The germline V gene encodes CDR1 MNHEY and CDR2 SVGEGT. CDR3 protein: CASRFGQGSYEKYF.

The sample holds many counts of this clonotype. The chain joins TRBV9 to TRBJ2-4; D unclear. CDR3 length: 16 residues. CDR1 is SGDLS and CDR2 is YYNGEE in the germline V gene. V lost 0 bases to trimming and J lost 1 base, with 11 bases between them. CDR3 nucleotide sequence: TGTGCCAGCAGCGTAGGCGAGTTTGGGGCCAAAAACATTCAGTACTTC. It specifies CASSVGEFGAKNIQYF.

At least ten counts were recorded for this clonotype. The rearrangement uses TRBV20-1 and TRBJ2-5; weak D call: TRBD1 (5 bases). Per germline, CDR1 DFQATT and CDR2 SNEGSKA (reference sequence). The V gene lost 6 bases and the J gene lost 3 bases, with 8 bases spanning the gap. The CDR3 runs 11 residues. The CDR3 is CSALDKETQYF. The CDR3 DNA reads as TGCAGTGCATTGGACAAAGAGACCCAGTACTTC.